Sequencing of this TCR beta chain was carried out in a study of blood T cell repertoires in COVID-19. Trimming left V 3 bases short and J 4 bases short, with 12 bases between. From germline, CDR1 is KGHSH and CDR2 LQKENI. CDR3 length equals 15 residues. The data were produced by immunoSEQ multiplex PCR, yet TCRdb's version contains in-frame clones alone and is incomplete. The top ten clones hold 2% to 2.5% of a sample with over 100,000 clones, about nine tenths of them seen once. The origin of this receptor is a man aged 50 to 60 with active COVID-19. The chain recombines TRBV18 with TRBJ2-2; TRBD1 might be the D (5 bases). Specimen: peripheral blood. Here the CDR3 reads CASSPPGFLTGELFF. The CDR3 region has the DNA TGTGCCAGCTCACCCCCAGGGTTCCTCACCGGGGAGCTGTTTTTT.